What follows is one TCR beta chain and its context. This entry belongs to a study of OX40 agonist ivuxolimab in advanced cancers. On the study more broadly: Given to patients was ivuxolimab, an agonistic anti-OX40 (CD134) antibody. Those treated in dose escalation had hepatocellular carcinoma, melanoma, renal cell cancer or head and neck cancer. Three individuals attained partial responses, comprising one hepatocellular carcinoma case and two cutaneous melanoma cases.

Germline CDR1 and CDR2: PRHDT and FYEKMQ (reference sequence). CDR3 length equals 14 residues. With V trimmed by 3 bases and J by 4 bases, 3 bases remained unmatched. The method was immunoSEQ multiplex PCR; TCRdb's version includes in-frame clones alone and lacks a portion of them. The repertoire includes tens of thousands of clones, approximately 81% of them detected once, and about 15% sits in the top ten. The receptor was isolated from an adult with an advanced solid tumor such as melanoma, head and neck, liver or kidney cancer. The input for sequencing was CD4+ or CD8+ T cells sorted from blood, taken in a trial of the OX40 agonist ivuxolimab. The chain joins TRBV13 to TRBJ2-7; TRBD1 matches at 10 bases. CDR3 DNA sequence: TGTGCCAGCAGCTTCGGGACAGGGGAGTACGAGCAGTACTTC. Protein product: CASSFGTGEYEQYF.